This T cell receptor beta chain was obtained from a study of shared T cell receptors in the human thymus. TCRdb's table, derived via immunoSEQ multiplex PCR, lists solely in-frame clones and lacks some. The sample records about 660,000 clones, 70% to 90% being singletons. The same data also went into a second study, on human thymus T cells.

Source material: thymocytes. This clonotype was obtained from a boy under two years old with a congenital heart defect.

CDR3 nucleotides: TGCGCCAGCAGCCAATTTCCCACTAGCGGACACTCCCTCACCTACGAGCAGTACTTC. It yields the protein CASSQFPTSGHSLTYEQYF. The rearrangement joins TRBV4-3 to TRBJ2-7; 8 bases line up with TRBD2. Germline V gene lookup returns CDR1 LGHNA and CDR2 YSLEER. The V segment lost 2 bases and the J segment 2 bases; nucleotides outside the gene matches: 17. This CDR3 has 19 amino acids.